The clone carrying this T cell receptor (beta chain) was counted many times. Its antigen is currently unknown. Germline CDR1 and CDR2: SGHRS and YFSETQ. V was pared by 4 bases and J by 1 base, with 11 bases between. This CDR3 region has 14 residues. Using RNA template, CDR3s of TCR alpha and beta were amplified with iRepertoire arm-PCR. Tissue mRNA or PBMC total RNA, about 90-400 ng, went into one-step reverse transcription and amplification. TCRdb passed the multiplex PCR reads through MiXCR, listing each CDR3 protein once. The sample gives approximately 190,000 distinct CDR3 sequences, more than 30% of which show up once; 20% is in the top ten. This specimen comes from a study of glioma-infiltrating T cells. General study results and limits: Tissue-blood divergence was below expectation in non-neoplastic patients, above in gliomas.

V is TRBV5-1 and J is TRBJ1-1, with no clear D. Sequencing was performed on glioma tissue, nonneoplastic brain tissue, or PBMCs (not recorded which). This TCR was recovered from a human donor with low-grade glioma or glioblastoma, undergoing nonglioma brain surgery, or in good health (not recorded which). CDR3: CASSIGPTNTEAFF. In nucleotides, the CDR3 is TGCGCCAGCAGCATTGGACCCACGAACACTGAAGCTTTCTTT.